A selection of T cell receptor beta chains follows, all from one sample in a study of T-cell memory formation after mild COVID-19. TCRdb fed the 5' RACE reads into MiXCR, producing one record per CDR3 protein. The table lists approximately 300,000 distinct CDR3 sequences, about a sixth of them singletons. The sequencing sample was made of PBMCs or a T cell subset sorted from them (not recorded which). All receptors come from a man between 18 and 29 years old who had mild COVID-19 (a few samples of this study predate the infection). Cell type and time point are not known. Both conserved end residues are part of each CDR3. The order of the fields is V gene, clone size, J gene, D gene, CDR3 protein, CDR3 DNA. A D gene is named only where the DNA matches it firmly. The listing skips clone size in some rows; elsewhere it reads once, few, many or a size class.

TRBV4-3	few	TRBJ1-2	NA	CASSQVKQAGGYTF	TGCGCCAGCAGCCAAGTCAAACAGGCTGGTGGCTACACCTTC
TRBV20-1	few	TRBJ2-3	NA	CSARAPRTSTDTQYF	TGCAGTGCTAGGGCGCCAAGGACTAGCACAGATACGCAGTATTTT
TRBV6-5	NA	TRBJ2-3	NA	CASHRSVSTDTQYF	TGTGCCAGTCATAGGTCAGTTAGCACAGATACGCAGTATTTT
TRBV19	NA	TRBJ2-3	NA	CASSSVGGRPDTQYF	TGTGCCAGTAGTTCAGTCGGGGGTCGACCAGATACGCAGTATTTT
TRBV6-1	NA	TRBJ2-4	NA	CASSEYVKNIQYF	TGTGCCAGCAGTGAATATGTCAAAAACATTCAGTACTTC
TRBV5-4	NA	TRBJ1-6	TRBD1	CASSPGQINSPLHF	TGTGCCAGCAGCCCGGGACAGATAAATTCACCCCTCCACTTT
TRBV20-1	NA	TRBJ2-1	TRBD2	CSAPGLAGGFPSNEQFF	TGCAGTGCTCCCGGACTAGCGGGGGGATTCCCGTCCAATGAGCAGTTCTTC
TRBV12-3/TRBV12-4	few	TRBJ2-1	TRBD1	CASSLTGGYNEQFF	TGTGCCAGCAGTTTGACAGGGGGGTACAATGAGCAGTTCTTC
TRBV5-1	many	TRBJ2-5	NA	CASARGSSETQYF	TGCGCCAGCGCCCGGGGGAGCTCCGAGACCCAGTACTTC
TRBV5-1	NA	TRBJ1-2	NA	CASAVEGSYGYTF	TGCGCCAGCGCTGTCGAAGGGAGTTATGGCTACACCTTC
TRBV7-9	many	TRBJ2-3	NA	CASRYRQSTDTQYF	TGTGCCAGCAGGTACCGACAGAGCACAGATACGCAGTATTTT
TRBV7-3	NA	TRBJ2-7	TRBD2	CASSPQGGRGEQYF	TGTGCCAGCAGCCCCCAGGGAGGGAGGGGCGAGCAGTACTTC
TRBV29-1	NA	TRBJ2-1	NA	CSARRVVGQFF	TGCAGCGCCCGGAGGGTGGTTGGGCAGTTCTTC
TRBV6-6	NA	TRBJ1-3	NA	CASSYSGGGSSSGNTIYF	TGTGCCAGCAGTTACTCGGGCGGCGGATCGAGCTCTGGAAACACCATATATTTT
TRBV5-1	NA	TRBJ1-1	TRBD1	CASSPSDRGQDTEAFF	TGCGCCAGCAGCCCTTCCGACAGGGGGCAAGACACTGAAGCTTTCTTT
TRBV19	NA	TRBJ1-2	TRBD1	CASRPTGNYGYTF	TGTGCCAGTAGACCGACAGGGAACTATGGCTACACCTTC
TRBV29-1	NA	TRBJ1-2	NA	CSVGWGRLYGYTF	TGCAGCGTTGGGTGGGGGCGCCTCTATGGCTACACCTTC
TRBV7-9	few	TRBJ1-1	NA	CASTIEGGHTEAFF	TGTGCCAGCACCATCGAGGGGGGTCACACTGAAGCTTTCTTT
TRBV29-1	few	TRBJ2-5	TRBD2	CSVERGKRQETQYF	TGCAGCGTTGAGCGGGGGAAACGCCAAGAGACCCAGTACTTC
TRBV28	NA	TRBJ2-6	NA	CASSISAETAKFSGANVLTF	TGTGCCAGCAGTATCTCAGCGGAGACAGCTAAATTCTCTGGGGCCAACGTCCTGACTTTC
TRBV6-1	many	TRBJ2-2	TRBD1	CASSEGTGDTGELFF	TGTGCCAGCAGTGAAGGGACAGGGGACACCGGGGAGCTGTTTTTT
TRBV10-2	NA	TRBJ2-3	NA	CASISASFTDTQYF	TGCGCCAGCATATCTGCTTCGTTCACAGATACGCAGTATTTT
TRBV13	NA	TRBJ1-1	NA	CASSVHGAVDTEAFF	TGTGCCAGCAGTGTTCACGGGGCGGTCGACACTGAAGCTTTCTTT
TRBV20-1	once	TRBJ1-5	NA	CSARAGSNQPQHF	TGCAGTGCTAGAGCGGGTAGCAATCAGCCCCAGCATTTT
TRBV25-1	few	TRBJ2-5	NA	CATSATGHQETQYF	TGTGCCACCAGCGCAACAGGGCACCAAGAGACCCAGTACTTC
TRBV6-5	few	TRBJ2-3	NA	CASSGNADTQYF	TGTGCCAGCAGTGGGAATGCAGATACGCAGTATTTT
TRBV6-2/TRBV6-3	many	TRBJ1-5	NA	CASSYLGEGQPQHF	TGTGCCAGCAGTTACCTCGGGGAAGGACAGCCCCAGCATTTT
TRBV7-2	NA	TRBJ2-1	TRBD1	CASSLDRGQFF	TGTGCCAGCAGCCTAGACAGGGGGCAGTTCTTC
TRBV9	NA	TRBJ1-4	NA	CASSDGPGANEKLFF	TGTGCCAGCAGCGACGGACCGGGGGCTAATGAAAAACTGTTTTTT
TRBV6-5	few	TRBJ2-1	NA	CASSYKLGAEEQFF	TGTGCCAGCAGTTACAAGTTGGGGGCGGAGGAGCAGTTCTTC
TRBV5-4	many	TRBJ2-1	NA	CASSGDNHNEQFF	TGTGCCAGCAGCGGGGACAACCACAATGAGCAGTTCTTC
TRBV7-9	few	TRBJ1-1	NA	CASSPSSDYQAFF	TGTGCCAGCAGCCCCTCCTCCGATTATCAAGCTTTCTTT
TRBV18	NA	TRBJ1-1	NA	CASSPLFPGGNTEAFF	TGTGCCAGCTCACCACTATTCCCCGGCGGGAACACTGAAGCTTTCTTT
TRBV9	few	TRBJ1-6	NA	CASREEIGNSPLHF	TGTGCCAGCAGAGAAGAAATCGGCAATTCACCCCTCCACTTT
TRBV7-2	few	TRBJ1-6	TRBD1	CASRGQGNSPLHF	TGTGCCAGCAGGGGACAGGGGAATTCACCCCTCCACTTT
TRBV7-3	NA	TRBJ1-6	NA	CASSLVGESPLHF	TGTGCCAGCAGCTTGGTAGGGGAATCACCCCTCCACTTT
TRBV7-8	NA	TRBJ1-5	NA	CASSLAGTGDQPQHF	TGTGCCAGCAGCTTAGCAGGGACCGGGGATCAGCCCCAGCATTTT
TRBV28	NA	TRBJ2-3	TRBD2	CASRGTSGGLDTQYF	TGTGCCAGCAGAGGGACTAGCGGGGGGTTAGATACGCAGTATTTT
TRBV29-1	few	TRBJ2-5	NA	CSVPEGQGQETQYF	TGCAGCGTTCCAGAGGGGCAGGGACAAGAGACCCAGTACTTC
TRBV29-1	few	TRBJ1-1	NA	CSVGVFTEAFF	TGCAGCGTTGGGGTTTTCACTGAAGCTTTCTTT
TRBV15	NA	TRBJ2-2	TRBD2	CATSRDFGGSGGPANTGELFF	TGTGCCACCAGCAGAGATTTTGGGGGTAGCGGGGGACCCGCGAACACCGGGGAGCTGTTTTTT
TRBV5-1	few	TRBJ2-6	NA	CASSLEGGSSGANVLTF	TGCGCCAGCAGCTTGGAAGGGGGGAGTTCTGGGGCCAACGTCCTGACTTTC
TRBV4-1	NA	TRBJ2-3	TRBD2	CASSQDLGTRGSGGPTQYF	TGCGCCAGCAGCCAAGATTTGGGGACGAGAGGCAGCGGGGGGCCCACGCAGTATTTT
TRBV28	few	TRBJ1-5	NA	CASSTNQPQHF	TGTGCCAGCAGTACCAATCAGCCCCAGCATTTT
TRBV18	few	TRBJ1-4	NA	CASSPPTANEKLFF	TGTGCCAGCTCACCACCCACAGCTAATGAAAAACTGTTTTTT
TRBV5-1	NA	TRBJ1-1	TRBD1	CASSPPGQGPTEAFF	TGCGCCAGCAGCCCCCCCGGACAGGGTCCCACTGAAGCTTTCTTT
TRBV12-3/TRBV12-4	NA	TRBJ1-1	TRBD1	CASSYRQGGTEAFF	TGTGCCAGCAGCTATAGACAGGGCGGCACTGAAGCTTTCTTT
TRBV7-9	NA	TRBJ2-1	NA	CASSLAVPYNEQFF	TGTGCCAGCAGCTTAGCCGTCCCCTACAATGAGCAGTTCTTC
TRBV4-3	few	TRBJ1-2	NA	CASSRTADNNYGYTF	TGCGCCAGCAGCCGGACGGCGGATAATAACTATGGCTACACCTTC
TRBV4-1	few	TRBJ1-1	NA	CASSQETGGYTEAFF	TGCGCCAGCAGCCAAGAAACGGGAGGTTACACTGAAGCTTTCTTT
TRBV7-2	many	TRBJ2-3	NA	CASSWAGQSPDTQYF	TGTGCCAGCAGCTGGGCGGGACAGTCCCCAGATACGCAGTATTTT
TRBV7-2	few	TRBJ2-5	NA	CASTWSIFSARSQETQYF	TGTGCCAGCACCTGGAGCATCTTTAGTGCGCGATCCCAAGAGACCCAGTACTTC
TRBV18	NA	TRBJ2-1	TRBD1	CDSSTGTGFYNEQFF	TGTGACAGCTCAACCGGGACAGGGTTCTACAATGAGCAGTTCTTC
TRBV6-2/TRBV6-3	few	TRBJ2-1	TRBD2	CASSPQPNLAGLYNEQFF	TGTGCCAGCAGCCCTCAGCCAAATCTAGCGGGGCTCTACAATGAGCAGTTCTTC
TRBV5-5	few	TRBJ2-2	NA	CASSFYSTGELFF	TGTGCCAGCAGCTTCTATAGCACCGGGGAGCTGTTTTTT